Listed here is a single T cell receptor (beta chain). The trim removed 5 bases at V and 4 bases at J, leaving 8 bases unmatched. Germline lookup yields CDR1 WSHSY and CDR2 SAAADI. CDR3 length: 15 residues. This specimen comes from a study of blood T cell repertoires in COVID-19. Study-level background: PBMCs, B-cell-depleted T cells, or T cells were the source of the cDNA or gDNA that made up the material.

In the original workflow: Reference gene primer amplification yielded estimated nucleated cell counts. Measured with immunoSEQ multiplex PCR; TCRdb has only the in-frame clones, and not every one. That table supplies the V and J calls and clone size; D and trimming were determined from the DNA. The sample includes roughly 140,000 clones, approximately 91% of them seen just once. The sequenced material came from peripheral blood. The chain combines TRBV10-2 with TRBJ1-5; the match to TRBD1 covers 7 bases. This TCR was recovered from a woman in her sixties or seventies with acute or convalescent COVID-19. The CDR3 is CASSPDRRANQPQHF. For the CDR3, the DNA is TGCGCCAGCAGTCCGGACAGGCGCGCAAATCAGCCCCAGCATTTT.